These T cell receptor beta chains were read from a single sample in a study of cytomegalovirus exposure and HLA in healthy donors. The table came from immunoSEQ multiplex PCR; TCRdb's copy has only in-frame clones and leaves some out. The sample shows 280,000 or so clones, more than 75% of them seen only once. The sample consisted of PBMCs. These receptor sequences come from a young woman in good health and CMV-seronegative. The CDR3 runs from the conserved cysteine through the conserved F or W. A D gene is named only where the DNA matches it firmly. Clone size is not always given. Where it is, it says once, few, many or a class for expanded clones.

abundance: -
d_gene: -
v_gene: TRBV7-2
j_gene: TRBJ2-7
len: 13
CDR3aa: CASSLEANYEQYF
CDR3nt: TGTGCCAGCAGCTTAGAAGCCAACTACGAGCAGTACTTC

abundance: -
d_gene: TRBD1
v_gene: TRBV5-1
j_gene: TRBJ2-5
len: 13
CDR3aa: CASSPTGEETQYF
CDR3nt: TGCGCCAGCAGCCCGACAGGGGAAGAGACCCAGTACTTC

abundance: -
d_gene: TRBD2
v_gene: TRBV6-4
j_gene: TRBJ2-1
len: 14
CDR3aa: CASSDGLAGDEQFF
CDR3nt: TGTGCCAGCAGTGACGGTTTAGCGGGAGATGAGCAGTTCTTC

abundance: -
d_gene: TRBD2
v_gene: TRBV28
j_gene: TRBJ2-2
len: 18
CDR3aa: CASSRTPTSGSITGELFF
CDR3nt: TGTGCCAGCAGCCGTACACCTACTAGCGGGAGTATCACCGGGGAGCTGTTTTTT

abundance: -
d_gene: TRBD1
v_gene: TRBV30
j_gene: TRBJ2-7
len: 15
CDR3aa: CAWIRKGQGAGEQYF
CDR3nt: TGTGCCTGGATAAGGAAGGGACAGGGGGCGGGAGAGCAGTACTTC

abundance: -
d_gene: -
v_gene: TRBV4-1
j_gene: TRBJ2-7
len: 19
CDR3aa: CASSQRAEGLWEWSYEQYF
CDR3nt: TGCGCCAGCAGCCAAAGGGCGGAGGGGTTGTGGGAGTGGTCCTACGAGCAGTACTTC

abundance: few
d_gene: TRBD2
v_gene: TRBV9
j_gene: TRBJ2-2
len: 16
CDR3aa: CASSVSGRGNTGELFF
CDR3nt: TGTGCCAGCAGCGTAAGCGGGAGGGGGAACACCGGGGAGCTGTTTTTT

abundance: few
d_gene: -
v_gene: TRBV7-2
j_gene: TRBJ2-2
len: 17
CDR3aa: CASSLSFSGSGTGELFF
CDR3nt: TGTGCCAGCAGCTTATCTTTTTCCGGGTCGGGGACCGGGGAGCTGTTTTTT

abundance: -
d_gene: TRBD1
v_gene: TRBV5-1
j_gene: TRBJ1-5
len: 14
CDR3aa: CASSSEGAGQPQHF
CDR3nt: TGCGCCAGCAGCTCTGAGGGGGCGGGTCAGCCCCAGCATTTT

abundance: -
d_gene: TRBD2
v_gene: TRBV28
j_gene: TRBJ2-3
len: 15
CDR3aa: CASSPIAGDPDTQYF
CDR3nt: TGTGCCAGCAGTCCGATAGCGGGGGACCCAGATACGCAGTATTTT

abundance: once
d_gene: -
v_gene: TRBV6-5
j_gene: TRBJ2-2
len: 16
CDR3aa: CASSYSGGSNTGELFF
CDR3nt: TGTGCCAGCAGTTACTCGGGGGGTTCGAACACCGGGGAGCTGTTTTTT

abundance: -
d_gene: TRBD2
v_gene: TRBV2
j_gene: TRBJ2-4
len: 16
CDR3aa: CAGSLGGTLAKNIQYF
CDR3nt: TGTGCCGGTTCTCTGGGGGGGACGTTAGCCAAAAACATTCAGTACTTC

abundance: -
d_gene: TRBD2
v_gene: TRBV7-3
j_gene: TRBJ2-1
len: 15
CDR3aa: CASSLGGSGYNEQFF
CDR3nt: TGTGCCAGCAGCTTAGGAGGTAGCGGGTACAATGAGCAGTTCTTC

abundance: -
d_gene: -
v_gene: TRBV30
j_gene: TRBJ2-7
len: 15
CDR3aa: CAWSVGAESSYEQYF
CDR3nt: TGTGCCTGGAGTGTGGGGGCGGAGAGCTCCTACGAGCAGTACTTC

abundance: -
d_gene: -
v_gene: TRBV30
j_gene: TRBJ1-2
len: 11
CDR3aa: CAWTGVYGYTF
CDR3nt: TGTGCCTGGACCGGAGTTTATGGCTACACCTTC

abundance: -
d_gene: TRBD1
v_gene: TRBV5-4
j_gene: TRBJ2-7
len: 12
CDR3aa: CASSSQGYEQYF
CDR3nt: TGTGCCAGCAGCTCACAGGGGTACGAGCAGTACTTC

abundance: -
d_gene: -
v_gene: TRBV27
j_gene: TRBJ1-5
len: 12
CDR3aa: CASGRVGQPQHF
CDR3nt: TGTGCCAGCGGCCGGGTCGGGCAGCCCCAGCATTTT

abundance: -
d_gene: -
v_gene: TRBV5-1
j_gene: TRBJ1-4
len: 16
CDR3aa: CASSSGEGATNEKLFF
CDR3nt: TGCGCCAGCAGCTCCGGGGAGGGGGCAACTAATGAAAAACTGTTTTTT

abundance: -
d_gene: -
v_gene: TRBV29-1
j_gene: TRBJ1-2
len: 11
CDR3aa: CSGVSGNGYTF
CDR3nt: TGCAGCGGGGTAAGCGGTAATGGCTACACCTTC

abundance: once
d_gene: TRBD2
v_gene: TRBV11-3
j_gene: TRBJ2-1
len: 17
CDR3aa: CASSPSSGTGSYNEQFF
CDR3nt: TGTGCCAGCAGCCCGAGTAGCGGGACCGGTTCCTACAATGAGCAGTTCTTC

abundance: -
d_gene: TRBD2
v_gene: TRBV7-2
j_gene: TRBJ2-5
len: 14
CDR3aa: CASSLTSVQETQYF
CDR3nt: TGTGCCAGCAGCCTGACTAGCGTACAAGAGACCCAGTACTTC

abundance: -
d_gene: TRBD2
v_gene: TRBV5-6
j_gene: TRBJ2-7
len: 17
CDR3aa: CASSLAWTSGSIDEQYF
CDR3nt: TGTGCCAGCAGCTTGGCTTGGACTAGCGGGAGTATCGACGAGCAGTACTTC

abundance: -
d_gene: TRBD1
v_gene: TRBV2
j_gene: TRBJ2-7
len: 14
CDR3aa: CATSLETGPYEQYF
CDR3nt: TGTGCCACCTCCCTCGAGACAGGGCCCTACGAGCAGTACTTC

abundance: -
d_gene: TRBD2
v_gene: TRBV6-5
j_gene: TRBJ2-7
len: 16
CDR3aa: CASSYRASGMAREQYF
CDR3nt: TGTGCCAGCAGTTACCGGGCTAGCGGGATGGCACGGGAGCAGTACTTC

abundance: -
d_gene: TRBD2
v_gene: TRBV6-1
j_gene: TRBJ2-7
len: 14
CDR3aa: CASSSSGRSYEQYF
CDR3nt: TGTGCCAGCAGTAGTAGCGGGAGGTCCTACGAGCAGTACTTC